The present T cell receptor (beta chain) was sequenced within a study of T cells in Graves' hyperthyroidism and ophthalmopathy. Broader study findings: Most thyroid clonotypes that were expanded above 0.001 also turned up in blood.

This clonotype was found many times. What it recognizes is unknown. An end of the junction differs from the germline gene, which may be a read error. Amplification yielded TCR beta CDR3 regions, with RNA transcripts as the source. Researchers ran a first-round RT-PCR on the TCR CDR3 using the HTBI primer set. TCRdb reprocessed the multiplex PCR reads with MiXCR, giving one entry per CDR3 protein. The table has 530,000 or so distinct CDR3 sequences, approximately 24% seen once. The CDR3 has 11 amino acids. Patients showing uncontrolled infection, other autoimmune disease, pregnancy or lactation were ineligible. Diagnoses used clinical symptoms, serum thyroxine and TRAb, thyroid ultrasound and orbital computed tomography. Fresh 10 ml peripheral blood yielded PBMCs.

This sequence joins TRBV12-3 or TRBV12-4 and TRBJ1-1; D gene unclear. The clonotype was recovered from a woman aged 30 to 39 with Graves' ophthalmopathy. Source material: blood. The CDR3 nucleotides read TGTGCCAGCAGCCCTAACAATGAAGCTTTCTTT. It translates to CASSPNNEAFF.